The clone carrying this T cell receptor beta chain has only one observation. RNA transcripts yielded amplified TCR beta CDR3 regions. A first-round RT-PCR of the TCR CDR3 used the HTBI primer set. Using its own MiXCR run on the multiplex PCR reads, TCRdb lists one record per CDR3 protein. The table shows 350,000 or so distinct CDR3 sequences, with roughly 21% occurring only once. This sample is part of a study of T cells in Graves' hyperthyroidism and ophthalmopathy. Each patient was aged 18 to 65 and had newly diagnosed hyperthyroidism of under 2 months' duration. The sample consisted of blood. This TCR was recovered from a woman in her forties or fifties with Graves' hyperthyroidism.

The DNA of the CDR3 is TGTGCCAGCAGTCAGGTTAACTATGGCTACACCTTC. Translated: CASSQVNYGYTF. The rearrangement joins TRBV5-5 to TRBJ1-2, with unresolved D. The V end lost 5 bases, the J end lost 1 base, and 6 bases lay between the germline ends. There are 12 residues in the CDR3. CDR1 is SGHKS, CDR2 YYEKEE, per germline (reference sequence).